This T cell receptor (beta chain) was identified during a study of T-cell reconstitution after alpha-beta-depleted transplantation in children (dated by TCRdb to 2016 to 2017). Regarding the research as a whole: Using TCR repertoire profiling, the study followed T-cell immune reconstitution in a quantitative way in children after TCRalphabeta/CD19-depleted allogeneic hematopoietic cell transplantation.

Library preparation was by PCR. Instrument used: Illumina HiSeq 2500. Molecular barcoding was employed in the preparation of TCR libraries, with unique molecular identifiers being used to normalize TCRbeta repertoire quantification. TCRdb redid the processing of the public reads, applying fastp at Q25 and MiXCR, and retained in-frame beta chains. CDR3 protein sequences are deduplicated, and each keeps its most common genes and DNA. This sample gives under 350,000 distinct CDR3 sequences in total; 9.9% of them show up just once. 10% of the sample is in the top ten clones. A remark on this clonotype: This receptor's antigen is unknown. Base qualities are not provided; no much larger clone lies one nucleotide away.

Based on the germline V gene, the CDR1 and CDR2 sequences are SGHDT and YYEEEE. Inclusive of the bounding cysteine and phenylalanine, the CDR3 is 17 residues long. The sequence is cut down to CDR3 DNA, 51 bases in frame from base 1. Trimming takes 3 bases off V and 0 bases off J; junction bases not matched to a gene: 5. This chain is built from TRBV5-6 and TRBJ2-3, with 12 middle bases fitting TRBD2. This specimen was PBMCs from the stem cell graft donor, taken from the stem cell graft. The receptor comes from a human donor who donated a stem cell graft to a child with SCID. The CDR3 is CASSWRTSGESTDTQYF. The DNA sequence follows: TGTGCCAGCAGCTGGCGGACTAGCGGGGAGAGCACAGATACGCAGTATTTT.